The rows below give T cell receptor beta chains drawn from one sample of a study of response to subunit inactivated influenza vaccine. Each CDR3 protein is one row after TCRdb ran MiXCR on the RT-PCR reads. The sample records hundreds of thousands of distinct CDR3 sequences, roughly 10% being singletons. These records were also assigned to another study, of T cells expressing NK-cell markers.

Material: PBMCs from blood, obtained on the day of vaccination. The origin of the receptors is a man aged 45 to 65 who received an inactivated influenza vaccine. CDR3s include the opening cysteine and the closing phenylalanine or tryptophan. D genes are given only for firm matches. Size values are once, few and many counts, or a class for expanded clones, and some rows have none.

size: many
J: TRBJ2-2
D: TRBD2
V: TRBV20-1
CDR3: CSARGRGGRNTGELFF
DNA: TGCAGTGCTAGAGGCCGGGGGGGGAGGAACACCGGGGAGCTGTTTTTT

size: NA
J: TRBJ2-7
D: NA
V: TRBV28
CDR3: CATGVGPTYEQYF
DNA: TGTGCCACCGGAGTCGGACCGACCTACGAGCAGTACTTC

size: few
J: TRBJ2-5
D: NA
V: TRBV6-1
CDR3: CASRGGGPGEAQYF
DNA: TGTGCCAGCCGGGGTGGGGGCCCGGGGGAGGCCCAGTACTTC

size: many
J: TRBJ2-2
D: NA
V: TRBV4-2
CDR3: CASSQARDGELFF
DNA: TGTGCCAGCAGCCAAGCGCGGGACGGGGAGCTGTTTTTT

size: few
J: TRBJ1-4
D: NA
V: TRBV5-1
CDR3: CASSLGRSSNEKLFF
DNA: TGCGCCAGCAGCTTGGGTCGCAGCAGTAATGAAAAACTGTTTTTT

size: many
J: TRBJ1-4
D: TRBD1
V: TRBV28
CDR3: CASSLSGQGNEKLFF
DNA: TGTGCCAGCAGTTTATCCGGACAGGGGAATGAAAAACTGTTTTTT

size: few
J: TRBJ1-1
D: NA
V: TRBV11-2
CDR3: CASSLDPGLNTEAFF
DNA: TGTGCCAGCAGCTTAGATCCAGGCTTAAACACTGAAGCTTTCTTT

size: few
J: TRBJ2-1
D: TRBD2
V: TRBV27
CDR3: CASSPGTSSHNEQFF
DNA: TGTGCCAGCAGCCCCGGGACTAGCTCTCACAATGAGCAGTTCTTC

size: many
J: TRBJ2-1
D: TRBD1
V: TRBV3-1
CDR3: CASSGTGGSLYNEQFF
DNA: TGTGCCAGCAGCGGTACAGGGGGCTCGCTTTACAATGAGCAGTTCTTC

size: NA
J: TRBJ1-1
D: NA
V: TRBV12-3/TRBV12-4
CDR3: CASSFSLFSAGNTEAFF
DNA: TGTGCCAGCAGTTTTTCCCTGTTCTCCGCCGGGAACACTGAAGCTTTCTTT

size: NA
J: TRBJ2-3
D: NA
V: TRBV7-6
CDR3: CASSSQRQSLTDTQYF
DNA: TGTGCCAGCAGCTCCCAGCGTCAGAGCCTTACAGATACGCAGTATTTT

size: few
J: TRBJ2-7
D: TRBD2
V: TRBV4-2
CDR3: CASSQDWTSVSYEQYF
DNA: TGTGCCAGCAGCCAAGATTGGACTAGCGTTTCCTACGAGCAGTACTTC

size: NA
J: TRBJ1-4
D: TRBD1
V: TRBV4-3
CDR3: CASSQDIGGGGEKLFF
DNA: TGCGCCAGCAGCCAAGATATTGGAGGGGGCGGTGAAAAACTGTTTTTT

size: few
J: TRBJ2-1
D: TRBD1
V: TRBV28
CDR3: CASSFFGSQGDNEQFF
DNA: TGTGCCAGCAGTTTCTTCGGGTCCCAGGGGGACAATGAGCAGTTCTTC

size: NA
J: TRBJ2-4
D: NA
V: TRBV5-1
CDR3: CASSLAGDKNIQYF
DNA: TGCGCCAGCAGCTTGGCAGGGGACAAAAACATTCAGTACTTC

size: many
J: TRBJ2-7
D: TRBD1
V: TRBV12-3/TRBV12-4
CDR3: CASSPNRGRFEQYF
DNA: TGTGCCAGCAGCCCGAACAGGGGGCGGTTCGAGCAGTACTTC

size: few
J: TRBJ1-1
D: NA
V: TRBV5-1
CDR3: CASSLRGVNTEAFF
DNA: TGCGCCAGCAGCCTCAGGGGCGTGAACACTGAAGCTTTCTTT

size: NA
J: TRBJ2-2
D: TRBD1
V: TRBV6-1
CDR3: CATYAGGAAGELFF
DNA: TGTGCCACCTATGCAGGGGGCGCGGCCGGGGAGCTGTTTTTT

size: few
J: TRBJ1-5
D: NA
V: TRBV27
CDR3: CASSLSVGAGQPQHF
DNA: TGTGCCAGCAGTTTATCGGTAGGGGCAGGTCAGCCCCAGCATTTT

size: few
J: TRBJ1-5
D: TRBD1
V: TRBV6-1
CDR3: CASSEALGTGEPQHF
DNA: TGTGCCAGCAGTGAAGCGCTTGGGACAGGGGAGCCCCAGCATTTT

size: NA
J: TRBJ2-5
D: TRBD2
V: TRBV10-3
CDR3: CAISERGGETQYF
DNA: TGTGCCATCAGTGAGCGGGGGGGCGAGACCCAGTACTTC

size: NA
J: TRBJ2-2
D: TRBD2
V: TRBV7-3
CDR3: CASSQLAGGAGELFF
DNA: TGTGCCAGCAGCCAACTAGCGGGAGGTGCCGGGGAGCTGTTTTTT

size: few
J: TRBJ2-1
D: NA
V: TRBV20-1
CDR3: CSARDAGREQFF
DNA: TGCAGTGCTAGAGATGCAGGGCGGGAGCAGTTCTTC

size: NA
J: TRBJ2-2
D: NA
V: TRBV7-2
CDR3: CASSLVRAELFF
DNA: TGTGCCAGCAGCTTAGTTAGAGCGGAGCTGTTTTTT

size: few
J: TRBJ2-6
D: NA
V: TRBV11-1
CDR3: CASSSSTGTGSGANVLTF
DNA: TGTGCCAGCAGCTCCTCCACCGGGACGGGCTCTGGGGCCAACGTCCTGACTTTC

size: few
J: TRBJ2-1
D: NA
V: TRBV9
CDR3: CASSVASHNEQFF
DNA: TGTGCCAGCAGCGTAGCTTCTCACAATGAGCAGTTCTTC

size: NA
J: TRBJ2-1
D: TRBD1
V: TRBV6-1
CDR3: CASSDPMDRVHEQFF
DNA: TGTGCCAGCAGTGACCCGATGGACAGGGTCCATGAGCAGTTCTTC

size: few
J: TRBJ2-7
D: NA
V: TRBV6-5
CDR3: CASSYSAGAGEQYF
DNA: TGTGCCAGCAGTTATTCCGCCGGGGCGGGCGAGCAGTACTTC

size: many
J: TRBJ1-4
D: NA
V: TRBV7-9
CDR3: CASSLESATNEKLFF
DNA: TGTGCCAGCAGCTTAGAGTCGGCAACTAATGAAAAACTGTTTTTT

size: few
J: TRBJ2-1
D: TRBD2
V: TRBV7-3
CDR3: CASSPRGSGRKNEQFF
DNA: TGTGCCAGCAGCCCCCGAGGTAGCGGGAGAAAAAATGAGCAGTTCTTC

size: NA
J: TRBJ2-2
D: TRBD1
V: TRBV7-2
CDR3: CASSLAMVTGGAGELFF
DNA: TGTGCCAGCAGCTTAGCCATGGTGACAGGGGGGGCCGGGGAGCTGTTTTTT

size: NA
J: TRBJ2-7
D: NA
V: TRBV3-1
CDR3: CASSQAPVGGTYEQYF
DNA: TGTGCCAGCAGCCAAGCTCCGGTCGGAGGGACCTACGAGCAGTACTTC

size: few
J: TRBJ1-6
D: TRBD1
V: TRBV6-1
CDR3: CASSDPTGKNSPLHF
DNA: TGTGCCAGCAGTGACCCGACAGGGAAAAATTCACCCCTCCACTTT

size: NA
J: TRBJ2-6
D: TRBD1
V: TRBV11-3
CDR3: CASSSPLTGTGIISGANVLTF
DNA: TGTGCCAGCAGCTCCCCCCTCACGGGGACAGGGATAATCTCTGGGGCCAACGTCCTGACTTTC

size: few
J: TRBJ1-5
D: NA
V: TRBV2
CDR3: CASSETRGGSQPQHF
DNA: TGTGCCAGCAGTGAGACCAGGGGTGGGAGTCAGCCCCAGCATTTT

size: NA
J: TRBJ2-1
D: TRBD2
V: TRBV4-2
CDR3: CASSQERTSGIYEQFF
DNA: TGTGCCAGCAGCCAAGAGAGGACTAGCGGGATCTATGAGCAGTTCTTC

size: many
J: TRBJ2-1
D: NA
V: TRBV2
CDR3: CATYTYNEQFF
DNA: TGTGCCACTTACACCTACAATGAGCAGTTCTTC

size: NA
J: TRBJ2-6
D: TRBD1
V: TRBV6-1
CDR3: CASSDDRAGANVLTF
DNA: TGTGCCAGCAGTGACGACAGGGCTGGGGCCAACGTCCTGACTTTC

size: many
J: TRBJ2-1
D: NA
V: TRBV5-1
CDR3: CASSLAGDNEQFF
DNA: TGCGCCAGCAGCTTGGCAGGGGACAATGAGCAGTTCTTC

size: NA
J: TRBJ1-1
D: NA
V: TRBV29-1
CDR3: CSVDSSGPGGAFF
DNA: TGCAGCGTTGACTCTTCGGGGCCCGGTGGGGCTTTCTTT